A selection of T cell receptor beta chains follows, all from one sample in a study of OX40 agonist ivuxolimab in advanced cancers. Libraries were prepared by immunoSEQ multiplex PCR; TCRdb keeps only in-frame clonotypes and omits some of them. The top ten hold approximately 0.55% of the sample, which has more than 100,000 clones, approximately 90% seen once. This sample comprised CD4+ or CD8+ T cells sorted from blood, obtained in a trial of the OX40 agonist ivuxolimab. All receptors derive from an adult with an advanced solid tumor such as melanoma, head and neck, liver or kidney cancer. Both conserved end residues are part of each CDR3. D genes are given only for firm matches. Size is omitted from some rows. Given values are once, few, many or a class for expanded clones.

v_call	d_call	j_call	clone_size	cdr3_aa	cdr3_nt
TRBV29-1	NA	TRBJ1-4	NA	CSVEDRKKGEKLFF	TGCAGCGTTGAGGACAGAAAAAAGGGTGAAAAACTGTTTTTT
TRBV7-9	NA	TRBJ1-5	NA	CASSANRVQPQHF	TGTGCCAGCAGCGCAAACAGGGTCCAGCCCCAGCATTTT
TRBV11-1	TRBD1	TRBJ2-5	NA	CASSLRGQGSYQETQYF	TGTGCCAGCAGCTTACGCGGACAGGGATCGTACCAAGAGACCCAGTACTTC
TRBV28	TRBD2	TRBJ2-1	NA	CASSLTSGGPLYNEQFF	TGTGCCAGCAGTTTAACCAGCGGGGGGCCTCTCTACAATGAGCAGTTCTTC
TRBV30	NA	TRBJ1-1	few	CAWSVWGGAMNTEAFF	TGTGCCTGGAGTGTTTGGGGGGGTGCAATGAACACTGAAGCTTTCTTT
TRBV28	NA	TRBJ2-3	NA	CASSLGGAGTDTQYF	TGTGCCAGCAGTTTAGGGGGGGCAGGCACAGATACGCAGTATTTT
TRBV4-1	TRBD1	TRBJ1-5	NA	CASSPGTDNQPQHF	TGCGCCAGCAGCCCGGGGACAGATAATCAGCCCCAGCATTTT
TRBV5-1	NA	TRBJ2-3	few	CASNAQSTDTQYF	TGCGCCAGTAACGCACAGAGCACAGATACGCAGTATTTT
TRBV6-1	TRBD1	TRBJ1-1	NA	CASTEDRGLYTEAFF	TGTGCCAGCACGGAGGACAGGGGCTTATATACTGAAGCTTTCTTT
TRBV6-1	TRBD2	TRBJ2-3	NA	CASSEKASGVTDTQYF	TGTGCCAGCAGTGAAAAGGCTAGCGGGGTCACAGATACGCAGTATTTT
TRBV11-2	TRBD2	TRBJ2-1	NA	CASSLLAGGPHEQFF	TGTGCCAGCAGCTTACTTGCGGGGGGGCCGCATGAGCAGTTCTTC
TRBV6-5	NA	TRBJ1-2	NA	CASSSSGLGYTF	TGTGCCAGCAGTTCATCGGGATTGGGCTACACCTTC
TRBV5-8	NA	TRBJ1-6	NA	CASSLDVRYNSPLHF	TGTGCCAGCAGCTTGGATGTACGGTATAATTCACCCCTCCACTTT
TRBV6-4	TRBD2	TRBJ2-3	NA	CASSDGAELAGANTQYF	TGTGCCAGCAGTGACGGGGCAGAACTAGCGGGGGCCAATACGCAGTATTTT
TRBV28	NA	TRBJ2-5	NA	CASSSPGKGRETQYF	TGTGCCAGCAGTTCCCCTGGAAAAGGGAGAGAGACCCAGTACTTC
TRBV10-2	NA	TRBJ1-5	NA	CASSEAGFGQPQHF	TGCGCCAGCAGTGAGGCAGGGTTCGGTCAGCCCCAGCATTTT
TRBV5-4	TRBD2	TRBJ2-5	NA	CASSPRAGGSWETQYF	TGTGCCAGCAGCCCGCGAGCGGGGGGCAGTTGGGAGACCCAGTACTTC
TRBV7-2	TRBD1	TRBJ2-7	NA	CASSPGQTSYEQYF	TGTGCCAGCAGCCCGGGACAGACCTCCTACGAGCAGTACTTC
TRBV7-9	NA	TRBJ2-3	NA	CASYPAGTDTQYF	TGTGCCAGCTACCCAGCGGGCACAGATACGCAGTATTTT
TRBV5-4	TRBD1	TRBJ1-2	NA	CASSIDRGDVNGYTF	TGTGCCAGCAGCATAGACAGGGGAGACGTTAATGGCTACACCTTC
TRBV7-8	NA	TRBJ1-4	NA	CASSPQGGFNEKLFF	TGTGCCAGCAGCCCACAGGGTGGGTTTAATGAAAAACTGTTTTTT
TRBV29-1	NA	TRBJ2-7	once	CSVEIRGTGTPAYEQYF	TGCAGCGTTGAAATAAGGGGCACCGGGACACCCGCCTACGAGCAGTACTTC
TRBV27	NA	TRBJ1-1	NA	CARMNTEAFF	TGTGCCAGGATGAACACTGAAGCTTTCTTT
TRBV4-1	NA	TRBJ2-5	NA	CASSPRVASDQRGETQYF	TGCGCCAGCAGCCCAAGGGTTGCCTCGGACCAACGGGGGGAGACCCAGTACTTC
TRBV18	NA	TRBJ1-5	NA	CASSPQGRDQPQHF	TGTGCCAGCTCACCACAAGGCCGGGATCAGCCCCAGCATTTT
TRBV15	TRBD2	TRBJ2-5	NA	CATSTGTRETQYF	TGTGCCACCAGCACAGGGACTAGAGAGACCCAGTACTTC
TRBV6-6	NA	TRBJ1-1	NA	CASRVQNTEAFF	TGTGCCAGCAGAGTACAGAACACTGAAGCTTTCTTT
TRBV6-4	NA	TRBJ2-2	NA	CATQALGGTGELFF	TGTGCCACCCAGGCCCTCGGGGGCACCGGGGAGCTGTTTTTT
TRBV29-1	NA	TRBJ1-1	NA	CSVQTQGLNTEAFF	TGCAGCGTCCAAACCCAGGGGTTAAACACTGAAGCTTTCTTT
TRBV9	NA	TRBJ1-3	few	CASSLTGNTIYF	TGTGCCAGCAGCCTAACTGGAAACACCATATATTTT
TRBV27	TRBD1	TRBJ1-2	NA	CASSPKLPGGQGHGYTF	TGTGCCAGCAGTCCAAAATTACCGGGGGGACAGGGGCATGGCTACACCTTC
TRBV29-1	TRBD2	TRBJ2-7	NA	CSVVTSDEQYF	TGCAGCGTTGTAACTAGCGATGAGCAGTACTTC
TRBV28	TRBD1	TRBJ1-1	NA	CASGGDRGAEAFF	TGTGCCAGCGGGGGGGACAGGGGCGCTGAAGCTTTCTTT
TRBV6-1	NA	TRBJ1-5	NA	CASSESGGNQPQHF	TGTGCCAGCAGTGAATCGGGGGGCAATCAGCCCCAGCATTTT
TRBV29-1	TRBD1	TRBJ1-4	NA	CSVESGGREKLFF	TGCAGCGTTGAATCAGGGGGCAGGGAAAAACTGTTTTTT
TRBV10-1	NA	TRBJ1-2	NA	CASSESTEGWYGYTF	TGCGCCAGCAGTGAGTCGACGGAGGGGTGGTATGGCTACACCTTC
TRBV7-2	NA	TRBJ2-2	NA	CASSLSLNTGELFF	TGTGCCAGCAGCTTAAGCCTGAACACCGGGGAGCTGTTTTTT
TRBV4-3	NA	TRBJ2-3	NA	CASSQDRPTWGTDTQYF	TGCGCCAGCAGCCAAGATCGTCCGACTTGGGGCACAGATACGCAGTATTTT
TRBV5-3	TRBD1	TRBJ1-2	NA	CARSLGGDRGNYGYTF	TGTGCCAGAAGCTTGGGCGGAGACAGGGGTAACTATGGCTACACCTTC
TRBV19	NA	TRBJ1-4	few	CASSITGINEKLFF	TGTGCCAGTAGTATTACAGGGATTAATGAAAAACTGTTTTTT
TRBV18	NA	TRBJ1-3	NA	CASSPPSISGSLSGNTIYF	TGTGCCAGCTCACCACCGAGTATTTCAGGGTCCCTCTCTGGAAACACCATATATTTT
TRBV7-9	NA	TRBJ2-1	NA	CASRVSSYNEQFF	TGTGCCAGCAGAGTGAGCTCCTACAATGAGCAGTTCTTC
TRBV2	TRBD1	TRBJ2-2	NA	CASRPGGTGELFF	TGTGCCAGCAGGCCAGGGGGCACCGGGGAGCTGTTTTTT
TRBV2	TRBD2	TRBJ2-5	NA	CASIVETGGLRVETQYF	TGTGCCAGCATCGTCGAAACGGGGGGACTGAGAGTAGAGACCCAGTACTTC
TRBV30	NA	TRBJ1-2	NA	CAWSAGYEGHGYTF	TGTGCCTGGAGTGCAGGGTACGAAGGTCATGGCTACACCTTC
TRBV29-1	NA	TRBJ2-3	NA	CSVETATDTQYF	TGCAGCGTTGAGACAGCCACAGATACGCAGTATTTT
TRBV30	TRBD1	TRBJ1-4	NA	CAWSVKQGGEKLFF	TGTGCCTGGAGTGTGAAACAGGGGGGAGAAAAACTGTTTTTT